The present T cell receptor (beta chain) was sequenced within a study of T cells in narcolepsy. Overall study results and limits: Autoreactive clonotypes reportedly recurred in blood of same and different patients, not controls.

Here immunoSEQ multiplex PCR was the method, and the copy in TCRdb shows in-frame clones only, minus some. The table has some 30,000 clones, roughly four fifths seen once; the top ten hold over 1%. On this clone itself: What it binds is not known.

Germline values: CDR1 SGHAT, CDR2 FQNNGV. V was shortened by 1 base and J by 4 bases, with 7 bases between the two germline ends. This CDR3 comprises 13 residues. The sample comprised CD45RA- memory CD4+ T cells from PBMCs. The origin of this receptor is a human donor with narcolepsy. V and J are TRBV11-2 and TRBJ1-2, with D maybe TRBD1 (5 bases). DNA for the CDR3: TGTGCCAGCAGCTTAGGGGGGGGCTATGGCTACACCTTC. Translated: CASSLGGGYGYTF.